This T cell receptor (beta chain) was identified during a study of radiation and T cells in renal cell carcinoma. General observations from the study: Top tumor clonotypes rose in blood 2 weeks post-radiation, then contracted. Pretreatment tumor biopsies were lacking, so baseline clonotypes are unknown.

As concerns this clone: No antigen is known for it. This CDR3 is also generated by other DNA sequences in the sample.

Sample time point: baseline pretreatment blood. As to treatment: 15 Gy SBRT to primary tumor, nephrectomy 4 weeks later. This renal cell carcinoma was of the clear cell type. CDR3 length: 13 amino acids. Per germline, CDR1 SGHTA and CDR2 FQGNSA. V was clipped by 0 bases and J by 3 bases, with 6 bases between them. Measured with immunoSEQ multiplex PCR; TCRdb has only the in-frame clones, and not every one. This sample has about 140,000 clones, with less than 85% found just once. This sequence joins TRBV7-2 and TRBJ2-7, with D hard to call. The clonotype was recovered from a woman aged 45-59 years with renal cell carcinoma. The source was blood, collected from a patient whose treatment included radiotherapy and nephrectomy. The CDR3 DNA reads as TGTGCCAGCAGCTTAGCGGATAGCTACGAGCAGTACTTC. Translating it yields CASSLADSYEQYF.